This entry describes one TCR beta chain. This entry comes from a study of shared clonotypes between healthy human individuals. The germline V gene has CDR1 LNHDA and CDR2 SQIVND (reference sequence). The CDR3 consists of 13 residues. V was cut by 7 bases and J by 4 bases, with 13 bases left in between. Deep was the level at which the assay was run. An approximately 210 ng quantity of DNA, around 30,000 T cell genomes, went into the sorted-subset replicate PCRs. Clones were sequenced by immunoSEQ multiplex PCR, and TCRdb holds only the in-frame ones, with some missing. The sample contains over a million clones, around 78% of which appear only once. The split of CD4+ cells yielded CD45RA+ naive and CD45RA-negative memory subsets.

What was sequenced was memory CD4+ T cells from PBMCs. Subset reported: CD45RA-negative fraction. The chain has TRBV19 and TRBJ1-1; D gene uncertain. The clonotype originates from a man aged 18 to 30 in good health. Some clones in this sample may be carry-over from other donors' samples. CDR3 in amino acids: CASTRKGRTEAFF. The DNA of the CDR3 is TGTGCCAGTACCCGCAAAGGGCGCACTGAAGCTTTCTTT.